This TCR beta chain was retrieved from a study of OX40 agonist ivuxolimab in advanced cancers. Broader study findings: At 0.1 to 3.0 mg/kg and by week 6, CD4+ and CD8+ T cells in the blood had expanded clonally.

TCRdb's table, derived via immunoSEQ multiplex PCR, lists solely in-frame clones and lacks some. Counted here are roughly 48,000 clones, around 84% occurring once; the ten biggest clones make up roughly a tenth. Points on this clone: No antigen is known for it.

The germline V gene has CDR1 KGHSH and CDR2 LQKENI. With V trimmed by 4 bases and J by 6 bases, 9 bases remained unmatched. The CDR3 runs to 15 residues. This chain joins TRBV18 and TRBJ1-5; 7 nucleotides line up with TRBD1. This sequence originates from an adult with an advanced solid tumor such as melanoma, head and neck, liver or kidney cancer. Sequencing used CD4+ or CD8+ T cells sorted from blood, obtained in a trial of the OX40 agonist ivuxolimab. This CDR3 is CASSLDRASGQPQHF. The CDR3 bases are TGTGCCAGCTCACTCGACAGGGCTTCGGGTCAGCCCCAGCATTTT.